Included here is one TCR beta chain sequence, with context. What it binds is unknown. Trimming shortened V by 3 bases and J by 2 bases, and 7 bases separated the two germline ends. This CDR3 is built from 13 residues. The germline CDR1 and CDR2 sequences are KGHSH and LQKENI. This sample is part of a study of cytomegalovirus exposure and HLA in healthy donors. Regarding the study as a whole: TCR beta chain V- and J-gene trimming was linked, in a later analysis, to a missense variant in DCLRE1C. A later analysis revealed that TCR association rates differed between HLA loci, peaking at DRB1 and bottoming out at HLA-C. Cytomegalovirus association was listed for 164 TCR beta chains.

Vbeta (60) and Jbeta (13) primers were used in the PCR. The repertoire was sequenced with immunoSEQ multiplex PCR; TCRdb's copy has only in-frame clones and lacks some. This sample has about 170,000 clones; around 77% occur once, and the top ten carry 1%. This TCR was recovered from a woman aged 50 to 60 in good health and CMV-seropositive. Sequenced material: PBMCs. V usage is TRBV18 and J usage is TRBJ1-2; tentatively, D is TRBD1 (6 bases). CDR3 loop: CASSPGTNYGYTF. CDR3 DNA sequence: TGTGCCAGCTCACCGGGGACAAACTATGGCTACACCTTC. Based on the CDR3 plus reference TRBV18 and TRBJ1-2, the full variable domain is NAGVMQNPRHLVRRRGQEARLRCSPMKGHSHVYWYRQLPEEGLKFMVYLQKENIIDESGMPKERFSAEFPKEGPSILRIQQVVRGDSAAYFCASSPGTNYGYTFGSGTRLTVV.